The next 12 T cell receptor beta chains were all read from a single sample in a study of shared T cell receptors in the human thymus (dated by TCRdb to about 2021). Receptor amplification or capture employed the immunoSEQ multiplex PCR assay. TCRdb obtained this table from immuneACCESS and retained in-frame rearrangements with V and J assigned. These tables miss some clones; where compared with another copy, unresolved V genes account for less than half of the shortfall, and the remainder is unexplained. Counted in this sample were 720,000 or so clones; approximately 85% of them appeared once. The leading ten clones occupy approximately 0.01% of the sample. The sample was also linked to a second study, of human thymus T cells.

Sequencing was done on a sample of thymocytes. These receptor sequences come from a girl under two years old with a congenital heart defect. Donor details come from another sample of the same person, matched by shared clones.

J is TRBJ2-6 and V is TRBV9; the match to TRBD1 covers 7 bases. Germline CDR1 SGDLS, CDR2 YYNGEE. The CDR3 has 19 amino acids. Trimming at V came to 3 bases and at J to 5 bases, leaving 17 bases not matched to a gene. Here the CDR3 reads CASSGYRDSTPLRANVLTF. The CDR3 DNA follows: TGTGCCAGCAGCGGTTACCGGGACAGTACACCTCTGAGGGCCAACGTCCTGACTTTC.

The chain joins TRBV7-2 to TRBJ1-5; 9 bases fit TRBD1. This CDR3 comprises 15 residues. V was clipped by 3 bases and J by 7 bases; unmatched bases: 7. Germline CDR1 and CDR2: SGHTA and FQGNSA. The CDR3 reads CASSLGTGNGQPQHF. CDR3 DNA: TGTGCCAGCAGCTTGGGGACAGGGAACGGACAGCCCCAGCATTTT.

The chain carries TRBV6-1 and TRBJ1-1, with unresolved D. V was clipped by 3 bases and J by 0 bases, with 11 bases between them. CDR1 is MNHNS, CDR2 SASEGT, per germline. This CDR3 has 15 residues. The CDR3 DNA reads TGTGCCAGCAGTGATGAGGGTTCGCTGAACACTGAAGCTTTCTTT. The encoded protein is CASSDEGSLNTEAFF.

This clone appeared once. CDR3 sequence reads: CASSHLGEGREQYF. CDR3 DNA sequence: TGTGCCAGCAGCCACCTCGGGGAGGGAAGAGAGCAGTACTTC. This chain connects TRBV21-1 to TRBJ2-7; TRBD2, the table's D call, was not compared with the DNA. TRBV21-1 is shown as a pseudogene. The CDR3 contains 14 residues.

Details on this clone: One junction end disagrees with the germline gene, perhaps due to a read error. The same CDR3 is also encoded by other DNA sequences in this sample. For the CDR3, the DNA is TGTGCCAGCAGCGTACGGGTGGAGGGTCTCTATAATTCCCCCCTCCACTTT. Translated, it gives CASSVRVEGLYNSPLHF. The chain links TRBV9 to TRBJ1-6; D not resolved. Germline CDR1 reads SGDLS; CDR2 reads YYNGEE. The CDR3 sequence is 17 residues long.

The chain has TRBV7-9 and TRBJ2-2, with D unresolved. The V and J ends lost 5 bases and 8 bases respectively, with 9 bases between them. CDR1 is SEHNR and CDR2 is FQNEAQ in the germline V gene (reference sequence). The CDR3 totals 12 residues. DNA for the CDR3: TGTGCCAGCAGCACCGAGAGGGGGGAGCTGTTTTTT. Translated: CASSTERGELFF.

This clone turned up a few times. The chain recombines TRBV2 with TRBJ1-1; D gene uncertain. This CDR3 region has 12 residues. Trimming took 0 bases from V and 11 from J, leaving 10 bases between them. Germline V gene lookup returns CDR1 SNHLY and CDR2 FYNNEI. DNA of the CDR3: TGTGCCAGCAGTGAAGCGCTTCGGAGTGCTTTCTTT. Encoded protein: CASSEALRSAFF.

The chain recombines TRBV28 with TRBJ2-5; 10 nucleotides match TRBD1. V trimming: 7 bases; J trimming: 5 bases; junction bases outside the gene matches: 4. The CDR3 covers 13 residues. Germline CDR1 reads MDHEN; CDR2 reads SYDVKM. The CDR3 region has the DNA TGTGCCAGCATCGGGGACAGGGGTGAGACCCAGTACTTC. This gives the protein CASIGDRGETQYF.

The chain has TRBV4-1 and TRBJ1-1, with a weak D call TRBD1 (5 bases). The V gene's germline CDR1 is MGHRA and CDR2 YSYEKL. The CDR3 is made up of 19 amino acids. V lost 0 bases, J lost 4 bases, and 24 bases lay in between. For the CDR3, the DNA is TGCGCCAGCAGCCAAGAAAATCTCCGGGCCCATCCGGGGGGCACTGAAGCTTTCTTT. Protein sequence: CASSQENLRAHPGGTEAFF.

The rearrangement joins TRBV27 to TRBJ1-5, with D tentatively TRBD1 (6 bases). The CDR3 totals 16 residues. The V end lost 2 bases, the J end lost 2 bases, and 13 bases lay between the germline ends. Germline V gene sequence: CDR1 MNHEY, CDR2 SMNVEV (reference sequence). The CDR3 reads CASSLTGTLGNQPQHF. The DNA for the CDR3 is TGTGCCAGCAGTTTAACAGGGACCCTAGGCAATCAGCCCCAGCATTTT.

The chain carries TRBV9 and TRBJ2-5; D is possibly TRBD1 (7 bases). The CDR3 is 15 amino acids. Deletions cut 3 bases from V and 4 bases from J, with 16 bases between. Germline V gene data show CDR1 as SGDLS and CDR2 as YYNGEE. The CDR3 sequence: CASSADPGGGETQYF. The CDR3 DNA reads TGTGCCAGCAGCGCCGATCCAGGGGGAGGAGAGACCCAGTACTTC.

The chain employs TRBV6-6 and TRBJ2-4; the D gene is possibly TRBD2 (5 bases). Germline CDR1 is MNHNY and CDR2 is SVGAGI (reference sequence). V lost 4 bases to trimming and J lost 0 bases, with 13 bases between them. The CDR3 has 16 amino acids. The CDR3 nucleotides are TGTGCCAGCAGTTGCGCCGCGGGCCAAGCCAAAAACATTCAGTACTTC. This encodes CASSCAAGQAKNIQYF.